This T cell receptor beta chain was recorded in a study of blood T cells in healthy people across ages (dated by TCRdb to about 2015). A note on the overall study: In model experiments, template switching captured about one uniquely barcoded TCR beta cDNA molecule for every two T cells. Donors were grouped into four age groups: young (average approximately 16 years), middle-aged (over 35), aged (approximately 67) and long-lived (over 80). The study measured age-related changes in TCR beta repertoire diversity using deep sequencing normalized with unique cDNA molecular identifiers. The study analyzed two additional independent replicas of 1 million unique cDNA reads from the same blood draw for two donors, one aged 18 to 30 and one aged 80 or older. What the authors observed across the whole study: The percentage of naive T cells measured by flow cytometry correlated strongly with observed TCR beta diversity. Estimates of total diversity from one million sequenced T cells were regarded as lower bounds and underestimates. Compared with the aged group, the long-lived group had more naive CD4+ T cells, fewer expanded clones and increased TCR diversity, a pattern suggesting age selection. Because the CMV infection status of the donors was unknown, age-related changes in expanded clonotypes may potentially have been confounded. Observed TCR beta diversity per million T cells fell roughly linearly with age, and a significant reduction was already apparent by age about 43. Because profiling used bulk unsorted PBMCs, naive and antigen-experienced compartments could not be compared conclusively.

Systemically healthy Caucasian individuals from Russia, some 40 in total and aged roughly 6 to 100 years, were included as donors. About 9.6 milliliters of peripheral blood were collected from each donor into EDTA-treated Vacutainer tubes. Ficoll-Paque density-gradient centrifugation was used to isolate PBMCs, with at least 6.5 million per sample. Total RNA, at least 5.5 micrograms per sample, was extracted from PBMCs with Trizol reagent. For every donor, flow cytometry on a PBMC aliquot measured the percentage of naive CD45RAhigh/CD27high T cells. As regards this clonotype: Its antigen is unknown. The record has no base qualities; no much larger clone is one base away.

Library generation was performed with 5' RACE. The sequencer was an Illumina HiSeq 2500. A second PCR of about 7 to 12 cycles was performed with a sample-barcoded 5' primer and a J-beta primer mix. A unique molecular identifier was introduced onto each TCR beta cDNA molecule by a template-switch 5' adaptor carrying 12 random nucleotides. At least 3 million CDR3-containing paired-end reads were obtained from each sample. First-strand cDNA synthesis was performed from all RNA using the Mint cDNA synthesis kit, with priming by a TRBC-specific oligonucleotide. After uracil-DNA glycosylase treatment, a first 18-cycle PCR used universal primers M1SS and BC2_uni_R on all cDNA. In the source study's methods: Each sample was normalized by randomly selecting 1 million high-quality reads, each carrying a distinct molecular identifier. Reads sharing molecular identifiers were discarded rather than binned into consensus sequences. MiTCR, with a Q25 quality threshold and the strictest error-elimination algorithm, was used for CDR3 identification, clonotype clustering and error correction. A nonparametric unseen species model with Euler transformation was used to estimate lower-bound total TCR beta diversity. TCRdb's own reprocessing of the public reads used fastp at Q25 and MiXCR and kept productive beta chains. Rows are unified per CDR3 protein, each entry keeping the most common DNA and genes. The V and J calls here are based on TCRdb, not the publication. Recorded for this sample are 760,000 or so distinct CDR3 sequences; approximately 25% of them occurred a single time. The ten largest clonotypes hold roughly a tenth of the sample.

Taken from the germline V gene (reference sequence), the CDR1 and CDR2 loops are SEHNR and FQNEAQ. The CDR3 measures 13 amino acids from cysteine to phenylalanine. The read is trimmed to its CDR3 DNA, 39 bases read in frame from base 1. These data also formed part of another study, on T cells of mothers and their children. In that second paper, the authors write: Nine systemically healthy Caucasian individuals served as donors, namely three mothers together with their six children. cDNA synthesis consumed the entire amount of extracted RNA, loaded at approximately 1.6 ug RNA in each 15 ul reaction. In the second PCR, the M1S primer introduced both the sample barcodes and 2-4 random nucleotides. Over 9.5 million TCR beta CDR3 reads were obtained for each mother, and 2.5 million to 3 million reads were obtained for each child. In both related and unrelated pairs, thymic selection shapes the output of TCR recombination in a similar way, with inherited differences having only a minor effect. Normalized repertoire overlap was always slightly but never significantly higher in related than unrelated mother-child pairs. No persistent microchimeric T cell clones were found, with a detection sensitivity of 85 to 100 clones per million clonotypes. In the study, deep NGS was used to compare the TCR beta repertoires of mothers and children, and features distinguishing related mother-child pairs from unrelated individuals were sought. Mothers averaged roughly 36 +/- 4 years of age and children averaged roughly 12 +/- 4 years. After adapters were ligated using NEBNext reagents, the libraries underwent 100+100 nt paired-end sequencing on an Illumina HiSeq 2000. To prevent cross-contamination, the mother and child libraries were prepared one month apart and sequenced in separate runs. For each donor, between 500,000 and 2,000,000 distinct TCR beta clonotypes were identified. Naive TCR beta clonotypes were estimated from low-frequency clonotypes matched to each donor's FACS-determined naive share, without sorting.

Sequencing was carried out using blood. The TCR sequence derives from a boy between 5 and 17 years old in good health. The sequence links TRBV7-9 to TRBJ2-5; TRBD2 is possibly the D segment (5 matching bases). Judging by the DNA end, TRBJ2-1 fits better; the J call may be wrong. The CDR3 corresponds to CASSLEEGDEQFF. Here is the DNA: TGTGCCAGCAGCTTAGAAGAGGGCGATGAGCAGTTCTTC.